This record covers a single TCR beta chain. The source of the sample is a study of blood T cell repertoires in COVID-19. The overall study: Collection of acute and convalescent COVID-19 samples took place in the United States, Italy and Spain.

In the authors' methods: For nucleated cells, counts were estimated from reference gene primer amplification. Clones were sequenced by immunoSEQ multiplex PCR, and TCRdb holds only the in-frame ones, with some missing. V and J calls plus clone size are reproduced from that table; the DNA served to infer D and trimming. The profile shows roughly 130,000 clones, more than 90% of them singletons. The ends were cut back, 6 bases at V and 3 bases at J, with 17 bases in the middle. The CDR3 is 15 residues long. Germline assignment: CDR1 MNHEY and CDR2 SMNVEV (reference sequence). Source material: peripheral blood. The receptor comes from a man aged 45 to 65 with active COVID-19. The chain is built from TRBV27 and TRBJ2-5; D uncertain. CDR3 nucleotides: TGTGCCAGCAGCCCTAGAGGATCCGGTGAAGAGACCCAGTACTTC. Translating gives CASSPRGSGEETQYF.